This record concerns one T cell receptor (beta chain) sequence. This CDR3 region has 12 residues. V lost 3 bases to trimming and J lost 8 bases, with 11 bases between them. CDR1 and CDR2 (germline): SGDLS, YYNGEE. This entry is derived from a study of blood T cell repertoires in COVID-19. Study in general: Researchers got acute and convalescent COVID-19 samples from the United States, Italy and Spain. PBMCs, B-cell-depleted T cells, or T cells were the source of the cDNA or gDNA that made up the material.

As handled by the study authors: For nucleated cells, counts were estimated from reference gene primer amplification. Generated by immunoSEQ multiplex PCR, the TCRdb table keeps only in-frame clones and is missing some. V and J calls and clone size follow that table, whereas D and trimming were derived from the DNA. Of fewer than 50,000 clones detected, roughly 75% appear once; the ten largest clones hold 35% to 45%. The V call is TRBV9, the J call TRBJ1-2, with D possibly being TRBD1 (5 bases). The source material was peripheral blood. The sequence was obtained from an elderly man with active or convalescent COVID-19. CDR3 nucleotides: TGTGCCAGCAGCGCTCAGGGTCTCGGCTACACCTTC. Translation gives CASSAQGLGYTF.